This T cell receptor (beta chain) was recorded in a study of blood T cell repertoires in COVID-19. Authors' data handling: Counts of nucleated cells, estimated from reference gene primer amplification, were obtained. Libraries were prepared by immunoSEQ multiplex PCR; TCRdb keeps only in-frame clonotypes and omits some of them. The V and J calls and clone size were taken over from that table, and D and trimming were inferred from the DNA. The repertoire holds just over 250,000 clones, with about 87% as singletons. The CDR3 loop spans 14 amino acids. The germline V gene has CDR1 KGHSH and CDR2 LQKENI. The J segment lost 4 bases and the V segment lost 7 bases, leaving 7 bases of the junction unmatched.

The V and J genes are TRBV18 and TRBJ1-2; TRBD1 matches at 9 bases. This clonotype was obtained from a woman in her 70s with COVID-19, enrolled during active disease. Sequencing was performed on peripheral blood. The CDR3 region has the DNA TGTGCCAGCTGGCCGGGACAGGGCCTCTATGGCTACACCTTC. It encodes CASWPGQGLYGYTF.